This T cell receptor beta chain was observed in a study of Ad26.COV2.S vaccination and SARS-CoV-2 variants. Regarding treatment: about 20 received Ad26.COV2.S at low or high dose, single or two shots; roughly 5 received placebo; per-sample allocation not given. Sampling was performed 63 days after the first vaccine or placebo injection. A Boston donor was an adult aged 18-55 years. Clones were read by immunoSEQ multiplex PCR, and TCRdb kept only the in-frame ones, dropping some. The repertoire includes about 680,000 clones, more than 80% of them detected once, and roughly 1.5% sits in the top ten. The CDR3 spans 12 residues. Deletions cut 3 bases from V and 7 bases from J, with 9 bases between.

Sequenced here: peripheral blood, sampled in a trial of Ad26.COV2.S vaccine versus placebo. The origin of this receptor is a person between 18 and 59 years old who received the Ad26.COV2.S COVID-19 vaccine or a placebo. The V and J genes are TRBV12-3 or TRBV12-4 and TRBJ1-2; D is possibly TRBD1 (5 bases). In DNA, the CDR3 is TGTGCCAGCAGTTTGGGACCGTCTGGCTACACCTTC. Translated: CASSLGPSGYTF.